The rows below give T cell receptor beta chains drawn from one sample of a study of Graves' ophthalmopathy and Graves' hyperthyroidism. TCRdb called the multiplex PCR reads again in MiXCR, with one record for every CDR3 protein. The sample holds about 390,000 distinct CDR3 sequences, roughly 17% seen once. Sample: peripheral blood. The origin of the receptors is an adult woman with stable Graves' hyperthyroidism. Each CDR3 is given with its conserved first and last residue. D genes are given only for firm matches. Size is omitted from some rows. Given values are once, few, many or a class for expanded clones.

J | D | size | V | CDR3 | DNA
TRBJ1-2 | - | few | TRBV11-2 | CASSLDQAWSGYTF | TGTGCCAGCAGCTTAGACCAGGCCTGGAGTGGCTACACCTTC
TRBJ2-7 | - | - | TRBV28 | CASTSRRGLQIYDQYF | TGTGCCAGCACTTCCCGCCGGGGACTGCAAATCTACGATCAGTACTTC
TRBJ1-5 | - | many | TRBV20-1 | CSARDLGVGSNQPQHF | TGCAGTGCTAGAGATTTGGGGGTAGGCAGCAATCAGCCCCAGCATTTT
TRBJ2-7 | TRBD2 | - | TRBV6-1 | CASTPSGDSSYEQYF | TGTGCCAGCACCCCTAGCGGGGATAGCTCCTACGAGCAGTACTTC
TRBJ2-2 | TRBD1 | many | TRBV28 | CASTDRGHNTGELFF | TGTGCCAGCACGGACAGGGGGCACAACACCGGGGAGCTGTTTTTT
TRBJ2-2 | - | - | TRBV9 | CASSFRPGELFF | TGTGCCAGCAGCTTTCGACCCGGGGAGCTGTTTTTT
TRBJ2-7 | - | many | TRBV6-1 | CASSETELYEQYF | TGTGCCAGCAGTGAGACAGAGCTCTACGAGCAGTACTTC
TRBJ2-7 | - | many | TRBV19 | CASSKGARSSYEQYF | TGTGCCAGTAGTAAAGGAGCGCGAAGCTCCTACGAGCAGTACTTC
TRBJ1-5 | - | many | TRBV24-1 | CATSTRYSNQPQHF | TGTGCCACCAGCACAAGATACAGCAATCAGCCCCAGCATTTT
TRBJ2-5 | - | many | TRBV29-1 | CSVEDLTGFIRETQYF | TGCAGCGTTGAAGATCTGACAGGTTTTATCAGGGAGACCCAGTACTTC
TRBJ2-7 | TRBD1 | many | TRBV6-2/TRBV6-3 | CASSWLGRDRYEQYF | TGTGCCAGCAGTTGGCTAGGACGGGACAGATACGAGCAGTACTTC
TRBJ2-7 | - | many | TRBV28 | CASSFNRVEQYF | TGTGCCAGCAGTTTCAACAGGGTCGAGCAGTACTTC
TRBJ1-2 | - | many | TRBV19 | CASSSQGNNYGYTF | TGTGCCAGTAGCAGTCAGGGAAATAACTATGGCTACACCTTC
TRBJ1-2 | TRBD1 | many | TRBV12-3/TRBV12-4 | CASSWDRVGYTF | TGTGCCAGCAGTTGGGACAGGGTCGGCTACACCTTC
TRBJ1-5 | - | many | TRBV28 | CASSLFRQTTQHF | TGTGCCAGCAGTTTATTCCGACAGACAACCCAGCATTTT
TRBJ2-5 | TRBD1 | many | TRBV5-5 | CASSPQTGGIETQYF | TGTGCCAGCAGCCCACAGACAGGGGGCATAGAGACCCAGTACTTC
TRBJ2-7 | TRBD2 | many | TRBV15 | CATSPTSGLADYEQYF | TGTGCCACCAGCCCAACTTCGGGACTAGCGGACTACGAGCAGTACTTC
TRBJ1-2 | - | - | TRBV12-3/TRBV12-4 | CASSPSLTGYTF | TGTGCCAGCAGCCCTTCCCTGACGGGCTACACCTTC
TRBJ2-7 | - | many | TRBV28 | CASTTPGDGSYEQYF | TGTGCCAGCACCACCCCCGGGGACGGCTCCTACGAGCAGTACTTC
TRBJ2-7 | - | - | TRBV6-4 | CASSGVDRGNSGSRSAYEQYF | TGTGCCAGCAGTGGCGTCGACAGGGGAAATAGCGGGAGCAGGTCGGCCTACGAGCAGTACTTC
TRBJ2-7 | - | few | TRBV4-1 | CASSQAPRGRGEQYF | TGCGCCAGCAGCCAAGCTCCGAGAGGGAGAGGCGAGCAGTACTTC
TRBJ1-3 | - | - | TRBV13 | CASSFWGARNTIYF | TGTGCCAGCAGCTTTTGGGGGGCTAGAAACACCATATATTTT
TRBJ2-2 | TRBD2 | few | TRBV11-3 | CASSTGAGVGELFF | TGTGCCAGCAGCACCGGAGCGGGAGTCGGGGAGCTGTTTTTT
TRBJ1-1 | - | - | TRBV2 | CASGRDSEAFF | TGTGCCAGCGGCCGGGATTCTGAAGCTTTCTTT
TRBJ2-7 | - | many | TRBV6-5 | CASSYSRGSVQYF | TGTGCCAGCAGTTACTCGAGAGGGTCAGTGCAGTACTTC
TRBJ2-5 | - | many | TRBV30 | CAWSGGAMGKTQYF | TGTGCCTGGAGTGGGGGGGCGATGGGAAAGACCCAGTACTTC
TRBJ2-5 | TRBD2 | many | TRBV28 | CASRPAGGKETQYF | TGTGCCAGCAGGCCAGCGGGAGGGAAAGAGACCCAGTACTTC
TRBJ2-7 | - | many | TRBV27 | CASSPDTPRLRYEQYF | TGTGCCAGCAGTCCAGACACCCCGCGTTTGCGATACGAGCAGTACTTC
TRBJ2-7 | TRBD2 | - | TRBV6-1 | CASSELPALAGQYF | TGTGCCAGCAGTGAATTGCCGGCACTAGCGGGGCAGTACTTC
TRBJ2-7 | TRBD2 | many | TRBV10-3 | CAIASGSLNEQYF | TGTGCCATCGCGAGCGGGAGCTTGAACGAGCAGTACTTC
TRBJ1-1 | - | many | TRBV6-2/TRBV6-3 | CASSHLEGTEAFF | TGTGCCAGCAGCCACCTGGAGGGCACTGAAGCTTTCTTT
TRBJ2-1 | - | many | TRBV12-3/TRBV12-4 | CASSPGDEQFF | TGTGCCAGCAGTCCAGGGGATGAGCAGTTCTTC
TRBJ2-4 | - | many | TRBV6-2/TRBV6-3 | CASSPKAPQKDIQYF | TGTGCCAGCAGTCCTAAGGCGCCTCAAAAAGACATTCAGTACTTC
TRBJ1-1 | - | many | TRBV28 | CASSLRQLREAFF | TGTGCCAGCAGTTTGCGGCAACTACGGGAAGCTTTCTTT
TRBJ1-5 | - | - | TRBV4-1 | CASSQDWDFQPQHF | TGCGCCAGCAGCCAAGATTGGGATTTTCAGCCCCAGCATTTT
TRBJ2-3 | TRBD1 | many | TRBV9 | CASSVGRRGQGARADTQYF | TGTGCCAGCAGCGTAGGTCGGAGGGGACAGGGGGCGAGGGCAGATACGCAGTATTTT
TRBJ1-2 | TRBD1 | - | TRBV7-6 | CASSLLGGNYGYTF | TGTGCCAGCAGCTTATTAGGGGGCAACTATGGCTACACCTTC
TRBJ1-5 | TRBD1 | many | TRBV28 | CASSLRQGGDQPQHF | TGTGCCAGCAGTTTACGACAGGGGGGGGACCAGCCCCAGCATTTT
TRBJ1-5 | - | many | TRBV12-3/TRBV12-4 | CASSRGRTNQPQHF | TGTGCCAGCAGCCGGGGACGTACTAATCAGCCCCAGCATTTT
TRBJ1-1 | TRBD1 | many | TRBV7-3 | CASSLQGAHTEAFF | TGTGCCAGCAGCCTACAGGGGGCTCACACTGAAGCTTTCTTT
TRBJ1-1 | - | many | TRBV27 | CASSLWAGTLDEAFF | TGTGCCAGCAGTTTATGGGCCGGGACACTTGATGAAGCTTTCTTT
TRBJ2-5 | - | many | TRBV7-9 | CASSLGAEEETQYF | TGTGCCAGCAGCTTAGGGGCAGAGGAAGAGACCCAGTACTTC
TRBJ2-5 | TRBD1 | many | TRBV20-1 | CSAMTAKDRVFGTQYF | TGCAGTGCCATGACAGCAAAGGACAGGGTGTTTGGGACCCAGTACTTC
TRBJ2-3 | TRBD2 | many | TRBV19 | CASSPLPGRVSDTQYF | TGTGCCAGTAGCCCTCTCCCCGGGAGGGTTTCAGATACGCAGTATTTT
TRBJ1-1 | - | many | TRBV18 | CASSPESTEAFF | TGTGCCAGCTCACCCGAGAGCACTGAAGCTTTCTTT
TRBJ2-3 | TRBD1 | - | TRBV5-6 | CASSFGTATSTDTQYF | TGTGCCAGCAGCTTCGGGACAGCGACTAGCACAGATACGCAGTATTTT
TRBJ2-7 | TRBD2 | many | TRBV27 | CASAREAPYEQYF | TGTGCCAGCGCACGGGAGGCCCCCTACGAGCAGTACTTC
TRBJ2-7 | - | many | TRBV6-5 | CASSNGQLYEQYF | TGTGCCAGCAGTAACGGACAGCTCTACGAGCAGTACTTC
TRBJ1-1 | TRBD1 | few | TRBV18 | CASSPRQGFTEAFF | TGTGCCAGCTCACCTCGACAGGGTTTCACTGAAGCTTTCTTT
TRBJ2-7 | TRBD1 | many | TRBV2 | CASRQDRGLEQYF | TGTGCCAGCAGACAAGACAGGGGTCTCGAGCAGTACTTC
TRBJ1-1 | - | many | TRBV19 | CASSIFGPGTEAFF | TGTGCCAGTAGTATATTCGGTCCGGGCACTGAAGCTTTCTTT
TRBJ2-7 | - | many | TRBV7-2 | CASSLDSNSYEQYF | TGTGCCAGCAGCTTGGACAGTAACTCCTACGAGCAGTACTTC
TRBJ2-7 | - | many | TRBV2 | CASREYYEQYF | TGTGCCAGCCGAGAATACTACGAGCAGTACTTC
TRBJ2-5 | TRBD1 | few | TRBV4-3 | CASSQGVRQGTQYF | TGCGCCAGCAGCCAAGGGGTTCGACAGGGGACCCAGTACTTC
TRBJ1-2 | - | many | TRBV6-5 | CASSYAGQPYGYTF | TGTGCCAGCAGTTACGCCGGACAGCCCTATGGCTACACCTTC
TRBJ2-5 | - | many | TRBV20-1 | CSARDGNQETQYF | TGCAGTGCTAGGGACGGGAACCAAGAGACCCAGTACTTC
TRBJ1-5 | - | many | TRBV19 | CASTTTALGNQPQHF | TGTGCCAGTACCACGACAGCCTTGGGGAATCAGCCCCAGCATTTT